The 27 T cell receptor beta chains below come from one sample, sequenced in a study of T cell repertoires in ileal Crohn's disease. Measured with immunoSEQ multiplex PCR; TCRdb has only the in-frame clones, and not every one. The sample carries thousands of clones, just under 95% recorded once. Sequenced sample: ileal tissue. All receptors derive from an adult with Crohn's disease.

The gene calls are TRBV7-2 and TRBJ1-5; D is unresolved. This CDR3 comprises 13 residues. Trimming removed 3 bases at V and 6 bases at J, with 9 bases between. Germline V gene lookup returns CDR1 SGHTA and CDR2 FQGNSA. CDR3 sequence (DNA): TGTGCCAGCAGCTTGGGAGAAATTCAGCCCCAGCATTTT. This codes for CASSLGEIQPQHF.

The sample holds one count of this clone. This chain links TRBV29-1 with TRBJ2-5, with D possibly matching TRBD2 (7 bases). This CDR3 region has 12 residues. CDR1 and CDR2 from the germline V gene are SQVTM and ANQGSEA. V was cut by 7 bases and J by 4 bases, with 13 bases left in between. CDR3 coding DNA: TGCAGCGCGAAGGGGGGGCGAGAGACCCAGTACTTC. Translated, it gives CSAKGGRETQYF.

The V gene is TRBV6-1, the J gene TRBJ1-2; D is unclear. Germline V gene sequence: CDR1 MNHNS, CDR2 SASEGT. CDR3 length: 15 residues. Deletions cut 2 bases from V and 8 bases from J, with 18 bases between. The CDR3 region is CASSEKGRGGRGYTF. CDR3 DNA: TGTGCCAGCAGTGAAAAGGGTCGAGGAGGCAGAGGCTACACCTTC.

The CDR3 is CASSFFGGGFSNTEAFF. CDR3 DNA: TGTGCCAGCAGTTTTTTCGGGGGGGGCTTCTCGAACACTGAAGCTTTCTTT. The rearrangement uses TRBV28 and TRBJ1-1, with D possibly TRBD1 on 6 matching bases. The CDR3 spans 17 residues. Germline values: CDR1 MDHEN, CDR2 SYDVKM. Trimming left V 3 bases short and J 1 base short, with 18 bases between.

The rearrangement joins TRBV15 to TRBJ2-7, with D possibly being TRBD2 (6 bases). Germline values: CDR1 LNHNV, CDR2 YYDKDF (reference sequence). Trimming pared 0 bases from V and 6 bases from J, leaving 9 bases between. The CDR3 is made up of 13 amino acids. CDR3: CATSRDLGGEQYF. The CDR3 region has the DNA TGTGCCACCAGCAGAGATTTGGGGGGCGAGCAGTACTTC.

The V call is TRBV6-5, the J call TRBJ1-4, with 9 bases that match TRBD1. Looked up from germline, CDR1 is MNHEY and CDR2 is SVGAGI. V gave up 2 bases and J gave up 8 bases; unmatched junction bases: 6. This CDR3 has 15 amino acids. CDR3 in amino acids: CASSYGTGRSEKLFF. DNA for the CDR3: TGTGCCAGCAGTTACGGGACAGGGAGGAGCGAAAAACTGTTTTTT.

This clone was seen a single time. The rearrangement uses TRBV9 and TRBJ1-4, with D possibly being TRBD1 (6 bases). The CDR3 length is 15 residues. Germline-derived CDR1 and CDR2 are SGDLS and YYNGEE. V lost 4 bases and J 3 bases, leaving 13 bases between the germline ends. CDR3 residues: CASSPQTGPNEKLFF. For the CDR3, the DNA is TGTGCCAGCAGCCCGCAAACAGGGCCTAATGAAAAACTGTTTTTT.

The chain couples TRBV2 to TRBJ1-5; D perhaps matches TRBD1 (5 bases). V was clipped by 1 base and J by 10 bases, with 17 bases between them. Germline V gene data show CDR1 as SNHLY and CDR2 as FYNNEI. The CDR3 extends over 15 amino acids. CDR3 sequence: CASSEEVMGTGPQHF. The CDR3 DNA follows: TGTGCCAGCAGTGAAGAGGTAATGGGGACTGGCCCCCAGCATTTT. The full variable domain, with the rest looked up from reference TRBV2 and TRBJ1-5, is EPEVTQTPSHQVTQMGQEVILRCVPISNHLYFYWYRQILGQKVEFLVSFYNNEISEKSEIFDDQFSVERPDGSNFTLKIRSTKLEDSAMYFCASSEEVMGTGPQHFGDGTRLSIL.

This clone was counted between two and nine times. The chain links TRBV9 to TRBJ2-1; 10 bases agree with TRBD2. V was pared by 1 base and J by 9 bases, with 16 bases of the junction left unmatched. Germline V gives CDR1 SGDLS, CDR2 YYNGEE. CDR3 size: 18 residues. CDR3 DNA: TGTGCCAGCAGCGTACAATCTAGCGGGAGCCTAAATCGGGGTGAGCAGTTCTTC. Translated, it gives CASSVQSSGSLNRGEQFF.

The J gene is TRBJ2-7, the V gene TRBV7-8, with D maybe TRBD1 (6 bases). The CDR3 spans 14 residues. With 5 bases removed from V and 6 bases from J, the gap between germline ends came to 17 bases. CDR1 SGHVS and CDR2 FQNEAQ come from the germline V gene. CDR3 protein: CASSAKDRASEQYF. CDR3 bases: TGTGCCAGCAGCGCCAAGGACAGAGCCTCCGAGCAGTACTTC.

V usage is TRBV2 and J usage is TRBJ2-7; 7 bases fit TRBD2. The CDR3 has 13 residues. Germline V gives CDR1 SNHLY, CDR2 FYNNEI. With 2 bases clipped from V and 2 bases from J, the junction kept 0 bases outside the gene matches. The CDR3 is CASSEREAYEQYF. The CDR3 DNA reads TGTGCCAGCAGTGAACGGGAGGCCTACGAGCAGTACTTC.

This clone was seen a handful of times. The rearrangement uses TRBV7-2 and TRBJ1-5; 9 bases match TRBD1. The CDR3 sequence is 15 residues long. V lost 1 base to trimming and J lost 7 bases; unmatched junction nucleotides: 5. The V gene's germline CDR1 is SGHTA and CDR2 FQGNSA. The CDR3 region is CASSLGSGQGQPQHF. CDR3 bases: TGTGCCAGCAGCTTAGGGTCTGGACAGGGGCAGCCCCAGCATTTT. The full variable domain, rest sourced from reference TRBV7-2 and TRBJ1-5, is GAGVSQSPSNKVTEKGKDVELRCDPISGHTALYWYRQSLGQGLEFLIYFQGNSAPDKSGLPSDRFSAERTGGSVSTLTIQRTQQEDSAVYLCASSLGSGQGQPQHFGDGTRLSIL.

This sequence joins TRBV7-9 and TRBJ2-5; 7 bases fit TRBD2. Germline lookup yields CDR1 SEHNR and CDR2 FQNEAQ (reference sequence). J gave up 1 base and V 11 bases, and 7 bases lay outside the gene matches. The CDR3 is 13 residues long. The DNA for the CDR3 is TGTGCCCCGGGGGGAGCGTCCCAAGAGACCCAGTACTTC. Amino acids: CAPGGASQETQYF.

The J gene is TRBJ2-7, the V gene TRBV7-2, with D possibly TRBD1 on 7 matching bases. The CDR3 is made up of 14 amino acids. The V end was cut by 7 bases, the J end by 4 bases, with 17 bases between. Germline V gene data show CDR1 as SGHTA and CDR2 as FQGNSA. Written as DNA, the CDR3 is TGTGCCAGCACCAATTGGGCAGGGGGGTACGAGCAGTACTTC. Protein: CASTNWAGGYEQYF.

The V call is TRBV10-3, the J call TRBJ2-2; possibly TRBD1 for D (6 bases). Germline values: CDR1 ENHRY, CDR2 SYGVKD. V was clipped by 5 bases and J by 5 bases, with 9 bases between them. CDR3 length equals 13 residues. CDR3 protein: CAISLTGTGELFF. The CDR3 coding sequence is TGTGCCATCAGTCTAACAGGGACCGGGGAGCTGTTTTTT.

The V call is TRBV5-1, the J call TRBJ2-7, with 8 positions matching TRBD1. Per germline, CDR1 SGHRS and CDR2 YFSETQ. The V gene end was trimmed by 7 bases and the J gene end by 3 bases; junction bases not matched to a gene: 9. The CDR3 length is 14 residues. The CDR3 loop reads CASRTGQGNYEQYF. The CDR3 DNA reads TGCGCCAGCCGAACCGGACAGGGAAACTACGAGCAGTACTTC. Full variable domain (outside the CDR3, taken from reference TRBV5-1 and TRBJ2-7): KAGVTQTPRYLIKTRGQQVTLSCSPISGHRSVSWYQQTPGQGLQFLFEYFSETQRNKGNFPGRFSGRQFSNSRSEMNVSTLELGDSALYLCASRTGQGNYEQYFGPGTRLTVT.

V usage is TRBV13 and J usage is TRBJ2-1, with 12 bases matching TRBD2. There are 17 residues in the CDR3. Losses at the gene ends were 4 bases for V and 1 base for J; bases not matched to a gene: 5. Germline V lookup: CDR1 PRHDT, CDR2 FYEKMQ (reference sequence). DNA of the CDR3: TGTGCCAGCAGCTACCGACTAGCGGGGGAGTCCTACAATGAGCAGTTCTTC. Protein product: CASSYRLAGESYNEQFF.

The chain combines TRBV5-1 with TRBJ2-1, with 16 bases identical to TRBD2. The V segment lost 3 bases and the J segment 10 bases; nucleotides outside the gene matches: 1. The length of the CDR3 is 14 residues. Germline CDR1 SGHRS, CDR2 YFSETQ. The CDR3 nucleotides are TGCGCCAGCAGCTCGGGACTAGCGGGGGGGGAGCAGTTCTTC. Encoded protein: CASSSGLAGGEQFF. The full variable domain, rest sourced from reference TRBV5-1 and TRBJ2-1, is KAGVTQTPRYLIKTRGQQVTLSCSPISGHRSVSWYQQTPGQGLQFLFEYFSETQRNKGNFPGRFSGRQFSNSRSEMNVSTLELGDSALYLCASSSGLAGGEQFFGPGTRLTVL.

The J gene is TRBJ2-7, the V gene TRBV4-2, with TRBD2 as a possible D gene (6 bases). In germline, CDR1 is LGHNA, CDR2 YNFKEQ. The CDR3 spans 13 residues. V was cut by 0 bases and J by 3 bases, with 6 bases left in between. CDR3 coding DNA: TGTGCCAGCAGCCAAGATAGCGGCTACGAGCAGTACTTC. Translation: CASSQDSGYEQYF.

This CDR3 reads CASSSTSQNAYEQYF. The CDR3 DNA sequence: TGTGCCAGCAGCAGCACTAGTCAGAATGCCTACGAGCAGTACTTC. This sequence joins TRBV21-1 and TRBJ2-7; the tabulated D call, TRBD2, remains unverified against the DNA. TRBV21-1 is a listed pseudogene. The length of the CDR3 is 15 residues.

The chain employs TRBV4-3 and TRBJ2-7, with D possibly matching TRBD1 (8 bases). The length of the CDR3 is 14 residues. V was shortened by 0 bases and J by 7 bases, with 13 bases between the two germline ends. Germline-derived CDR1 and CDR2 are LGHNA and YSLEER. The CDR3 protein is CASSQDRGRGEQYF. The CDR3 DNA sequence: TGCGCCAGCAGCCAAGACAGGGGGCGGGGGGAGCAGTACTTC.

The V and J genes are TRBV4-2 and TRBJ1-1; possibly TRBD1 for D (5 bases). There are 16 residues in the CDR3. V lost 0 bases and J lost 1, with 12 bases in between. Looked up from germline, CDR1 is LGHNA and CDR2 is YNFKEQ. The CDR3 DNA reads TGTGCCAGCAGCCAAGATCCTCGACAGACGAACACTGAAGCTTTCTTT. Translation: CASSQDPRQTNTEAFF.

V is TRBV7-8 and J is TRBJ2-7; D is undetermined. The ends were cut back, 1 base at V and 9 bases at J, with 19 bases in the middle. CDR1 is SGHVS, CDR2 FQNEAQ, per germline. This CDR3 has 15 amino acids. CDR3 amino acids: CASSLDETAYRGQYF. The CDR3 DNA follows: TGTGCCAGCAGCTTAGACGAGACGGCTTACCGAGGGCAGTACTTC. Supplemented by reference TRBV7-8 and TRBJ2-7, the full variable domain reads GAGVSQSPRYKVAKRGQDVALRCDPISGHVSLFWYQQALGQGPEFLTYFQNEAQLDKSGLPSDRFFAERPEGSVSTLKIQRTQQEDSAVYLCASSLDETAYRGQYFGPGTRLTVT.

The rearrangement joins TRBV5-4 to TRBJ1-2, with D possibly TRBD1 on 6 matching bases. The V end was cut by 4 bases, the J end by 0 bases, with 13 bases between. This CDR3 contains 15 residues. CDR1 is SGHNT, CDR2 YYREEE, per germline (reference sequence). CDR3 coding DNA: TGTGCCAGCAGCCCGGAGGGGGGGGCTAACTATGGCTACACCTTC. It is translated as CASSPEGGANYGYTF.

The CDR3 coding sequence is TGTGCCAGCAGCTTAGATCTAGCGGGGGGGCACAATGAGCAGTTCTTC. This gives the protein CASSLDLAGGHNEQFF. The V and J genes are TRBV5-4 and TRBJ2-1; TRBD2 matches at 12 bases. The CDR3 spans 16 residues. Per the germline V gene, CDR1 is SGHNT and CDR2 is YYREEE (reference sequence). Losses at the gene ends were 2 bases for V and 5 bases for J; bases not matched to a gene: 5.

The chain uses TRBV28 and TRBJ2-1, with TRBD2 matching 12 bases. V shed 7 bases and J 10 bases; nucleotides not matched to a gene: 11. The germline CDR1 and CDR2 sequences are MDHEN and SYDVKM. The CDR3 has 15 amino acids. In nucleotides, the CDR3 is TGTGCCAGCATCGGAGGCGGACTAGCGGGGACGGAGCAGTTCTTC. This codes for CASIGGGLAGTEQFF.

The chain uses TRBV11-2 and TRBJ2-1; 11 bases fit TRBD2. The germline V gene has CDR1 SGHAT and CDR2 FQNNGV. The length of the CDR3 is 16 residues. V shed 5 bases, J shed 4 bases, and the junction held 7 bases outside the gene matches. Here the CDR3 DNA reads TGTGCCAGCAGCCTAGCCGGGACTAGCGGATACAATGAGCAGTTCTTC. It encodes CASSLAGTSGYNEQFF.